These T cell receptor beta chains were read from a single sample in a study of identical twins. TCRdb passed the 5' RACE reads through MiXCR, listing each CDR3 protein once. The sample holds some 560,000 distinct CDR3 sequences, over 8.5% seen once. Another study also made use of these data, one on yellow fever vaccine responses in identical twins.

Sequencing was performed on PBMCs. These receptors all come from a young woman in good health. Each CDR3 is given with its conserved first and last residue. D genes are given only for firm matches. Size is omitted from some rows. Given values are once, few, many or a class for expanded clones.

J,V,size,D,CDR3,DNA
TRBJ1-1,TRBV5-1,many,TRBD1,CASSPGTGGPEAFF,TGCGCCAGCAGCCCGGGGACAGGGGGCCCTGAAGCTTTCTTT
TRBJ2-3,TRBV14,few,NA,CASSQGQALNTDTQYF,TGTGCCAGCAGCCAAGGACAGGCCCTCAACACAGATACGCAGTATTTT
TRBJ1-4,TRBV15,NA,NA,CATSRGALGLTNEKLFF,TGTGCCACCAGCAGGGGGGCGTTGGGGCTTACTAATGAAAAACTGTTTTTT
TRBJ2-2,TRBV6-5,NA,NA,CASSYRHFAGTGELFF,TGTGCCAGCAGTTACCGGCACTTCGCGGGCACCGGGGAGCTGTTTTTT
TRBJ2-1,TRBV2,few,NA,CASSEWDLSFEQFF,TGTGCCAGCAGTGAATGGGACTTAAGCTTTGAGCAGTTCTTC
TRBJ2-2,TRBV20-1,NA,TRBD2,CSARDLRTSGGRRLNTGELFF,TGCAGTGCTAGAGATCTCCGGACTAGCGGGGGTAGAAGGTTGAACACCGGGGAGCTGTTTTTT
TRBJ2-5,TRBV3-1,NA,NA,CASSPRLAIQETQYF,TGTGCCAGCAGCCCGCGGCTAGCTATCCAAGAGACCCAGTACTTC
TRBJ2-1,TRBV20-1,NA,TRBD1,CSARPQGAYNEQFF,TGCAGTGCTAGACCGCAGGGGGCCTACAATGAGCAGTTCTTC
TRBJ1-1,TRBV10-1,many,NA,CASSETAMNTEAFF,TGCGCCAGCAGTGAGACAGCCATGAACACTGAAGCTTTCTTT
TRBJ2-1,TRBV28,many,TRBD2,CASRQTSTIRGYNEQFF,TGTGCCAGCAGACAGACTAGCACAATTAGGGGTTACAATGAGCAGTTCTTC
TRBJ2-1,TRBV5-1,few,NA,CASSFNGGAVVNEQFF,TGCGCCAGCAGCTTTAACGGGGGTGCGGTCGTGAATGAGCAGTTCTTC
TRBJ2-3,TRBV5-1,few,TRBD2,CASRGLAAQYF,TGCGCCAGCAGGGGACTAGCGGCGCAGTATTTT
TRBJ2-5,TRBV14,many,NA,CASSHRWDVAQETQYF,TGTGCCAGCAGCCACCGATGGGATGTGGCACAAGAGACCCAGTACTTC
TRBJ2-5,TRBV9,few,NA,CASSVGGPHQETQYF,TGTGCCAGCAGCGTAGGAGGGCCGCATCAAGAGACCCAGTACTTC
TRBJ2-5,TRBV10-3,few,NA,CAISSDFQETQYF,TGTGCCATCAGCTCGGACTTCCAAGAGACCCAGTACTTC
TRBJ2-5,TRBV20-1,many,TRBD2,CSARGLAGPETQYF,TGCAGTGCTAGGGGACTAGCGGGACCAGAGACCCAGTACTTC
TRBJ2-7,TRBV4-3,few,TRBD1,CASSQDGTGGEQYF,TGCGCCAGCAGCCAAGACGGGACAGGGGGCGAGCAGTACTTC
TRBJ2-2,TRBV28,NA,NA,CASRLQVAAGELFF,TGTGCCAGCAGACTCCAGGTGGCAGCCGGGGAGCTGTTTTTT
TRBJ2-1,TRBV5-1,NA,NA,CASSLTGDPNNEQFF,TGCGCCAGCAGCTTGACGGGAGACCCCAACAATGAGCAGTTCTTC
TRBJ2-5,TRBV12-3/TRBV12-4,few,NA,CASSPDWVGQETQYF,TGTGCCAGCAGCCCTGATTGGGTTGGGCAAGAGACCCAGTACTTC
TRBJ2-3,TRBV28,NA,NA,CASSLAWARATDTQYF,TGTGCCAGCAGCCTGGCGTGGGCCAGGGCTACAGATACGCAGTATTTT
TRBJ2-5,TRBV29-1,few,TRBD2,CSVEESGGVYETQYF,TGCAGCGTTGAAGAGAGCGGGGGGGTATATGAGACCCAGTACTTC
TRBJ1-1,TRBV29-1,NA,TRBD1,CSVGQGRTTEAFF,TGCAGCGTTGGACAGGGCCGAACCACTGAAGCTTTCTTT
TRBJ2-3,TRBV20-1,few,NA,CSARDGGATDTQYF,TGCAGTGCTAGGGACGGGGGCGCGACAGATACGCAGTATTTT
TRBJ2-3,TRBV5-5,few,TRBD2,CASSSSGGAWVDTQYF,TGTGCCAGCAGCTCCAGCGGGGGGGCTTGGGTAGATACGCAGTATTTT
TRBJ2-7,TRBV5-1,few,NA,CASSWDNPTGEQYF,TGCGCCAGCAGCTGGGACAACCCTACTGGCGAGCAGTACTTC
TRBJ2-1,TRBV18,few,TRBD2,CASFYGGSNEQFF,TGTGCCAGCTTTTACGGGGGGTCCAATGAGCAGTTCTTC
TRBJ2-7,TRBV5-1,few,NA,CASSLVQTSYEQYF,TGCGCCAGCAGCTTGGTCCAAACCTCCTACGAGCAGTACTTC
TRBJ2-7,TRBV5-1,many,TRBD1,CASSKGQGTYEQYF,TGCGCCAGCAGCAAGGGACAGGGCACCTACGAGCAGTACTTC
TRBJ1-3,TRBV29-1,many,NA,CSVDKQNSGNTIYF,TGCAGCGTTGATAAACAGAACTCTGGAAACACCATATATTTT
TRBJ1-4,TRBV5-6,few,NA,CASNPSLREGKLFF,TGTGCCAGCAACCCGTCGTTGAGGGAAGGAAAACTGTTTTTT
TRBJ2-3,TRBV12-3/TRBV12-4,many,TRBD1,CASSLALAGTGGSGTDTQYF,TGTGCCAGCAGTTTAGCCCTCGCCGGGACAGGGGGCTCGGGCACAGATACGCAGTATTTT
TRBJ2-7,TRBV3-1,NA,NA,CASSQTRYEQYF,TGTGCCAGCAGCCAAACACGCTACGAGCAGTACTTC
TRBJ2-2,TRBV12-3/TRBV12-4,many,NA,CANTLGQGPGELFF,TGTGCCAACACCCTAGGGCAGGGTCCCGGGGAGCTGTTTTTT
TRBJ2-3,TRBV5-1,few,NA,CASSLGRYTDTQYF,TGCGCCAGCAGCTTGGGCCGATATACAGATACGCAGTATTTT
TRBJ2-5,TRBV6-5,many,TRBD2,CASSYSLAGGEGETQYF,TGTGCCAGCAGTTACTCACTAGCGGGAGGAGAGGGTGAGACCCAGTACTTC
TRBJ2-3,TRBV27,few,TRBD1,CASSLLRGPSTDTQYF,TGTGCCAGCAGTTTACTCAGGGGGCCCAGCACAGATACGCAGTATTTT